A selection of T cell receptor beta chains follows, all from one sample in a study of T cells in narcolepsy. TCRdb's copy holds only in-frame clones and misses some; the assay was immunoSEQ multiplex PCR. The top ten clones hold about 0.9% of a sample with 25,000 to 30,000 clones, approximately 87% of them seen once. Sample: memory (CD45RA-) CD4+ T cells from blood. Receptor source: a human donor in good health. Each CDR3 is given with its conserved first and last residue. The order of the fields is V gene, J gene, clone size, D gene, CDR3 DNA, CDR3 protein. The D gene is left open where the match is weak. Size values are once, few and many counts, or a class for expanded clones, and some rows have none.

v_call: TRBV28
j_call: TRBJ1-4
clone_size: .
d_call: .
cdr3_nt: TGTGCCAGCAGTTTAATGTACCCCGGCCAAAATGAAAAACTGTTTTTT
cdr3_aa: CASSLMYPGQNEKLFF

v_call: TRBV19
j_call: TRBJ2-7
clone_size: .
d_call: TRBD2
cdr3_nt: TGTGCCAGTACGTTGAGCGGGGAGAGCTCCTACGAGCAGTACTTC
cdr3_aa: CASTLSGESSYEQYF

v_call: TRBV5-1
j_call: TRBJ2-1
clone_size: .
d_call: .
cdr3_nt: TGCGCCAGCAGCTTGGCAGGGGTCCAGGAGCAGTTCTTC
cdr3_aa: CASSLAGVQEQFF

v_call: TRBV29-1
j_call: TRBJ2-7
clone_size: .
d_call: TRBD2
cdr3_nt: TGCAGCGTTGAACTAGCGGGGGGTTCGGAGCAGTACTTC
cdr3_aa: CSVELAGGSEQYF

v_call: TRBV29-1
j_call: TRBJ1-4
clone_size: .
d_call: TRBD1
cdr3_nt: TGCAGCGTTCTACCGCAGGGGGCTTCTAATGAAAAACTGTTTTTT
cdr3_aa: CSVLPQGASNEKLFF

v_call: TRBV19
j_call: TRBJ1-4
clone_size: .
d_call: .
cdr3_nt: TGTGCCAGTAGTATTGAGTCGGCAGTTGAAAAACTGTTTTTT
cdr3_aa: CASSIESAVEKLFF

v_call: TRBV27
j_call: TRBJ1-2
clone_size: .
d_call: TRBD1
cdr3_nt: TGTGCCAGCAGTTTTTCAGGGGGCCCAGGCTACACCTTC
cdr3_aa: CASSFSGGPGYTF

v_call: TRBV27
j_call: TRBJ2-5
clone_size: .
d_call: .
cdr3_nt: TGTGCCAGCAGGCCCTCGGGGTCCGGTGAGACCCAGTACTTC
cdr3_aa: CASRPSGSGETQYF

v_call: TRBV7-2
j_call: TRBJ2-7
clone_size: .
d_call: .
cdr3_nt: TGTGCCAGCAGCTTAGATTGGGCCCAGAAATACGAGCAGTACTTC
cdr3_aa: CASSLDWAQKYEQYF

v_call: TRBV19
j_call: TRBJ1-2
clone_size: .
d_call: .
cdr3_nt: TGTGCCAGTAGTAATCGGGTCCTGGGCTATGGCTACACCTTC
cdr3_aa: CASSNRVLGYGYTF

v_call: TRBV10-3
j_call: TRBJ2-5
clone_size: .
d_call: TRBD2
cdr3_nt: TGTGCCATCAAATCGGGACTAGCGTTCCAAGAGACCCAGTACTTC
cdr3_aa: CAIKSGLAFQETQYF

v_call: TRBV19
j_call: TRBJ1-2
clone_size: .
d_call: .
cdr3_nt: TGTGCCAGTAGTTCCCGGATAGTCGGGGATGGCTACACCTTC
cdr3_aa: CASSSRIVGDGYTF

v_call: TRBV18
j_call: TRBJ2-7
clone_size: once
d_call: .
cdr3_nt: TGTGCCAGCTCACCATCGGGCCAGCTTTCCTCCTACGAGCAGTACTTC
cdr3_aa: CASSPSGQLSSYEQYF

v_call: TRBV7-9
j_call: TRBJ1-4
clone_size: .
d_call: TRBD1
cdr3_nt: TGTGCCAGCAGCTGGCAGGGGGGCGCTAATGAAAAACTGTTTTTT
cdr3_aa: CASSWQGGANEKLFF

v_call: TRBV15
j_call: TRBJ1-2
clone_size: once
d_call: .
cdr3_nt: TGTGCCACCAGCAGGCTGGACTATGGCTACACCTTC
cdr3_aa: CATSRLDYGYTF

v_call: TRBV19
j_call: TRBJ1-2
clone_size: once
d_call: TRBD1
cdr3_nt: TGTGCCAGTAGGGTACAGGGGGCGAACAATGGCTACACCTTC
cdr3_aa: CASRVQGANNGYTF

v_call: TRBV29-1
j_call: TRBJ2-3
clone_size: .
d_call: TRBD2
cdr3_nt: TGCAGCGTTGCCGGGGGCTCCGCGGGAGGGCCAGATACGCAGTATTTT
cdr3_aa: CSVAGGSAGGPDTQYF

v_call: TRBV29-1
j_call: TRBJ1-2
clone_size: .
d_call: TRBD1
cdr3_nt: TGCAGCGTCCAACCGACAGGGAACTATGGCTACACCTTC
cdr3_aa: CSVQPTGNYGYTF

v_call: TRBV19
j_call: TRBJ2-2
clone_size: .
d_call: TRBD2
cdr3_nt: TGTGCCAGTAGTATTAACGGGAGGGCGAACACCGGGGAGCTGTTTTTT
cdr3_aa: CASSINGRANTGELFF

v_call: TRBV6-1
j_call: TRBJ2-7
clone_size: .
d_call: TRBD1
cdr3_nt: TGTGCCAGCAGTGAAACAGGGGGCGCGAGGTTGGAGCAGTACTTC
cdr3_aa: CASSETGGARLEQYF

v_call: TRBV6-1
j_call: TRBJ2-1
clone_size: .
d_call: .
cdr3_nt: TGTGCCAGCAGTGGCGGCTCCTACAATGAGCAGTTCTTC
cdr3_aa: CASSGGSYNEQFF

v_call: TRBV2
j_call: TRBJ1-5
clone_size: .
d_call: .
cdr3_nt: TGTGCCAGCACCCCCGACGGATTCAATCAGCCCCAGCATTTT
cdr3_aa: CASTPDGFNQPQHF

v_call: TRBV5-8
j_call: TRBJ1-2
clone_size: .
d_call: .
cdr3_nt: TGTGCCAGCCTGCCCGAGGTCGGTTTATCGGATGGCTACACCTTC
cdr3_aa: CASLPEVGLSDGYTF

v_call: TRBV30
j_call: TRBJ2-3
clone_size: .
d_call: TRBD2
cdr3_nt: TGTGCCTGGATGGGACTAGCGGCGAATACGCAGTATTTT
cdr3_aa: CAWMGLAANTQYF

v_call: TRBV18
j_call: TRBJ1-5
clone_size: .
d_call: .
cdr3_nt: TGTGCCAGCTCCCGGGGGGCGAATCAGCCCCAGCATTTT
cdr3_aa: CASSRGANQPQHF

v_call: TRBV18
j_call: TRBJ1-6
clone_size: .
d_call: .
cdr3_nt: TGTGCCAGCTCACCAGGAAATTCACCCCTCCACTTT
cdr3_aa: CASSPGNSPLHF

v_call: TRBV7-2
j_call: TRBJ2-7
clone_size: .
d_call: .
cdr3_nt: TGTGCCAGCAGCTTAAGGCACAGGACCTACGAGCAGTACTTC
cdr3_aa: CASSLRHRTYEQYF

v_call: TRBV15
j_call: TRBJ2-7
clone_size: once
d_call: .
cdr3_nt: TGTGCCACCAGCAGAGTCGGAGCCTACGAGCAGTACTTC
cdr3_aa: CATSRVGAYEQYF

v_call: TRBV30
j_call: TRBJ2-3
clone_size: .
d_call: .
cdr3_nt: TGTGCCTGGAGTCCCCCTATTTTAGGGGGGGCAGATACGCAGTATTTT
cdr3_aa: CAWSPPILGGADTQYF

v_call: TRBV7-2
j_call: TRBJ2-1
clone_size: .
d_call: .
cdr3_nt: TGTGCCAGCAGGTTCGGGGTGGCGTACAATGAGCAGTTCTTC
cdr3_aa: CASRFGVAYNEQFF

v_call: TRBV29-1
j_call: TRBJ1-2
clone_size: .
d_call: .
cdr3_nt: TGCAGCGTTGATTTATCCGGCTACACCTTC
cdr3_aa: CSVDLSGYTF

v_call: TRBV5-6
j_call: TRBJ2-3
clone_size: .
d_call: .
cdr3_nt: TGTGCCAGCAGCTTGGTGGGCAGAGACACAGATACGCAGTATTTT
cdr3_aa: CASSLVGRDTDTQYF